This T cell receptor (beta chain) was obtained from a study of PD-1 blockade in classical Hodgkin lymphoma. Every patient relapsed after autologous stem cell transplantation, and brentuximab vedotin exposure varied. Best response was recorded as complete response, partial response or progressive disease. Assay used: immunoSEQ multiplex PCR; TCRdb lists only in-frame clones, some missing. The data show some 39,000 clones, roughly 90% seen once. A remark on this clone: Its antigen is currently unknown.

The CDR3 spans 16 residues. Between the trimmed V and J ends, which lost 2 bases and 4 bases, there was a span of 17 bases. The germline CDR1 and CDR2 sequences are SEHNR and FQNEAQ (reference sequence). Findings and limits, study-wide: Relapsed/refractory patients reportedly had lower baseline diversity than newly diagnosed patients. The authors have not defined what causes the repertoire differences, possibly disease activity or prior therapy.

The chain combines TRBV7-9 with TRBJ1-2; D possibly corresponds to TRBD1 (5 bases). The receptor was derived from a human donor with classical Hodgkin lymphoma. The sample was peripheral blood mononuclear cells (PBMCs), taken at baseline. The CDR3 DNA follows: TGTGCCAGCAGCTTAAGGGACGGACCCGGGAGCTATGGCTACACCTTC. It yields the protein CASSLRDGPGSYGYTF.